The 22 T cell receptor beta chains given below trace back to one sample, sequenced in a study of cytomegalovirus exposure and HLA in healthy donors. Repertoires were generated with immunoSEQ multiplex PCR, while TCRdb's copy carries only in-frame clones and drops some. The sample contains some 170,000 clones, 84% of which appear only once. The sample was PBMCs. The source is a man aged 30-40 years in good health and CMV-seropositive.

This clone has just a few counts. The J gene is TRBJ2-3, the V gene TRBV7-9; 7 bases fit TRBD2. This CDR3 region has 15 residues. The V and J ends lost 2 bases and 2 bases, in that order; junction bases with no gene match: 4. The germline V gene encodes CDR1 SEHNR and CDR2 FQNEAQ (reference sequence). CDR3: CASSLTAGTTDTQYF. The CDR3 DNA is TGTGCCAGCAGCTTAACAGCGGGGACCACAGATACGCAGTATTTT.

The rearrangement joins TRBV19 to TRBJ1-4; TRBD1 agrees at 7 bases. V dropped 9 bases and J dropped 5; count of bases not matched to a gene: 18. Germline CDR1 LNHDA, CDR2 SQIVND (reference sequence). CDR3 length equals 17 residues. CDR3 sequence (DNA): TGTGCCAGCGGATACATGACAGGGCAGTTGGGGAATGAAAAACTGTTTTTT. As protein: CASGYMTGQLGNEKLFF.

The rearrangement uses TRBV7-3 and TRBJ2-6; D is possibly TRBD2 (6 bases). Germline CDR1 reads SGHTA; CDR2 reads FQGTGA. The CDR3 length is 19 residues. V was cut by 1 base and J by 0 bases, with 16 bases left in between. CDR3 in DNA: TGTGCCAGCAGCTTAAGGGGGGAAGCGTTAATCTCTGGGGCCAACGTCCTGACTTTC. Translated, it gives CASSLRGEALISGANVLTF.

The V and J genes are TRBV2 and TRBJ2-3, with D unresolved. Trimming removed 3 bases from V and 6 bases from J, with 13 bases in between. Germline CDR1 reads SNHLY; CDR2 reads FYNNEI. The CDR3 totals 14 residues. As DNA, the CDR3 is TGTGCCAGCAGTGAGCGTGAATCTAGTGATACGCAGTATTTT. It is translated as CASSERESSDTQYF.

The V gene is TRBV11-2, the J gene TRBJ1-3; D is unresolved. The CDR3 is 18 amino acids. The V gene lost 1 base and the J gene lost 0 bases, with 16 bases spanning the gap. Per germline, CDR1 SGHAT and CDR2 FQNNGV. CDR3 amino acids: CASSLAGRRASSGNTIYF. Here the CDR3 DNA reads TGTGCCAGCAGCTTAGCAGGTAGGCGGGCCTCCTCTGGAAACACCATATATTTT. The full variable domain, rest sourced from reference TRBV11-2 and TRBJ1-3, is EAGVAQSPRYKIIEKRQSVAFWCNPISGHATLYWYQQILGQGPKLLIQFQNNGVVDDSQLPKDRFSAERLKGVDSTLKIQPAKLEDSAVYLCASSLAGRRASSGNTIYFGEGSWLTVV.

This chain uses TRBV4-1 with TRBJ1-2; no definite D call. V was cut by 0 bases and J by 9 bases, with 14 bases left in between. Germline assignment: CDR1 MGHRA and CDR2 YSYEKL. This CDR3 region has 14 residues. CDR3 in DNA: TGCGCCAGCAGCCAAGAAGTAGCGGGGTTAAGCTACACCTTC. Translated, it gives CASSQEVAGLSYTF.

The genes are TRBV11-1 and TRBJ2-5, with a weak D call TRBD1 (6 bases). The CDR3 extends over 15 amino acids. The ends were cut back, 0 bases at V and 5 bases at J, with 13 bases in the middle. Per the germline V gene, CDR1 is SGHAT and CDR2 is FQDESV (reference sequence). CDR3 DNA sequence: TGTGCCAGCAGCTTAGCGACCCGGGACAAGGAGACCCAGTACTTC. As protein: CASSLATRDKETQYF.

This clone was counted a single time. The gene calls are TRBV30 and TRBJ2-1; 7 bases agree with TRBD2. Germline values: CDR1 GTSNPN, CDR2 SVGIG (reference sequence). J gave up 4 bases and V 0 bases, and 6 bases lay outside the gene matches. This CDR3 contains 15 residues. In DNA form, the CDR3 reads TGTGCCTGGAGTGTATCCAGCGGGGTATACAATGAGCAGTTCTTC. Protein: CAWSVSSGVYNEQFF.

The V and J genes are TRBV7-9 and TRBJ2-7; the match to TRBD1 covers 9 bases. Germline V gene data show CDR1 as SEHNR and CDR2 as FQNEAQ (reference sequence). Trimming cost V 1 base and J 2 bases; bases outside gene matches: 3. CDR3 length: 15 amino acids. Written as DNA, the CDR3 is TGTGCCAGCAGCTTAGTGGGACAGGGAACCTACGAGCAGTACTTC. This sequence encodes CASSLVGQGTYEQYF.

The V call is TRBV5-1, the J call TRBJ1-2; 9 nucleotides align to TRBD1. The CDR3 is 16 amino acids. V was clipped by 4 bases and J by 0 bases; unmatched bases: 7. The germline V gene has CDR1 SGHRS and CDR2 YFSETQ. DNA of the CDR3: TGCGCCAGCAGCGCCCCGGGACAGGGAGCTAACTATGGCTACACCTTC. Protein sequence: CASSAPGQGANYGYTF.

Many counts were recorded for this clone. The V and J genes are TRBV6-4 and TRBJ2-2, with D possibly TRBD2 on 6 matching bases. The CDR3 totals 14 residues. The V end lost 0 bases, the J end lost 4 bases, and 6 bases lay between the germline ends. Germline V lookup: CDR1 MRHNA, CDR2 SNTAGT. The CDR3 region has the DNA TGTGCCAGCAGTGACTCGGGGGGCACCGGGGAGCTGTTTTTT. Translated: CASSDSGGTGELFF.

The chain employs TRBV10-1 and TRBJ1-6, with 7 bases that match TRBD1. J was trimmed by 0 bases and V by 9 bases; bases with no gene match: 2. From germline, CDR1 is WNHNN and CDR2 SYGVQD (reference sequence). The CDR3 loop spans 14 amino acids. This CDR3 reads CARTGSSYNSPLHF. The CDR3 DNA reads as TGCGCCAGGACAGGGAGCTCCTATAATTCACCCCTCCACTTT.

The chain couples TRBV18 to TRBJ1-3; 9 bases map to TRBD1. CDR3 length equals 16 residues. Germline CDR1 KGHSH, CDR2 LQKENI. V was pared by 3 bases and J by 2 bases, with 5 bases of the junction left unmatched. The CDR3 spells CASSPDRGIAGNTIYF. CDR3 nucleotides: TGTGCCAGCTCACCGGACAGGGGCATTGCTGGAAACACCATATATTTT.

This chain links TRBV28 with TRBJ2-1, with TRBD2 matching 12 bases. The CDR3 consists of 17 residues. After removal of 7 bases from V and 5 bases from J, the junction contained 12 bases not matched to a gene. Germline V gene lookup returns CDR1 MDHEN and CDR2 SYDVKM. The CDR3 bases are TGTGCCAGCATCCCCGAGCGGACTAGCGGGAATCACAATGAGCAGTTCTTC. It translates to CASIPERTSGNHNEQFF.

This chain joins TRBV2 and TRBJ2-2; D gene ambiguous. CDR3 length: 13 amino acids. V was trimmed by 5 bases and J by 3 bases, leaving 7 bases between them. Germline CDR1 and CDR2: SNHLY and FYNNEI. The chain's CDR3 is CASSRGDTGELFF. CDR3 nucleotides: TGTGCCAGCAGTCGAGGCGACACCGGGGAGCTGTTTTTT.

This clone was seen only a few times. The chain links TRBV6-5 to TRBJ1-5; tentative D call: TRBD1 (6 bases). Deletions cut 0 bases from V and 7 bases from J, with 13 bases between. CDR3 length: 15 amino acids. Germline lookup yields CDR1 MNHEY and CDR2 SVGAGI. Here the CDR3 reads CASSYSKQGKQPQHF. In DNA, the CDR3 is TGTGCCAGCAGTTACTCAAAACAGGGAAAGCAGCCCCAGCATTTT.

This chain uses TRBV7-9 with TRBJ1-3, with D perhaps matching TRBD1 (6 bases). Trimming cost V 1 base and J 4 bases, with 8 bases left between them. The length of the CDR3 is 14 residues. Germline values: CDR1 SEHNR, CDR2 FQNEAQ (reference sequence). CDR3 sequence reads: CASSLDRAGNTIYF. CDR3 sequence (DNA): TGTGCCAGCAGCTTAGACAGGGCCGGAAACACCATATATTTT.

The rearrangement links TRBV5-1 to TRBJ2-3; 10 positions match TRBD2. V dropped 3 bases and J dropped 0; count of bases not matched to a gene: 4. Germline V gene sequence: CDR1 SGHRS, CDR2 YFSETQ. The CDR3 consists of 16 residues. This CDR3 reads CASSSGLAASTDTQYF. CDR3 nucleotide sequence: TGCGCCAGCAGCTCAGGACTAGCGGCTAGCACAGATACGCAGTATTTT. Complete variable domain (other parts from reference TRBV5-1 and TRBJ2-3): KAGVTQTPRYLIKTRGQQVTLSCSPISGHRSVSWYQQTPGQGLQFLFEYFSETQRNKGNFPGRFSGRQFSNSRSEMNVSTLELGDSALYLCASSSGLAASTDTQYFGPGTRLTVL.

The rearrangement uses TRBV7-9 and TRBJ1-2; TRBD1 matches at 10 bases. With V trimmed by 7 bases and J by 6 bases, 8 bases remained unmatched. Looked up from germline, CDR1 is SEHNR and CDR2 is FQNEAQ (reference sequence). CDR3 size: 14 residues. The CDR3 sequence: CASTETGGVNGYTF. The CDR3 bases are TGTGCCAGCACCGAGACAGGGGGCGTAAATGGCTACACCTTC.

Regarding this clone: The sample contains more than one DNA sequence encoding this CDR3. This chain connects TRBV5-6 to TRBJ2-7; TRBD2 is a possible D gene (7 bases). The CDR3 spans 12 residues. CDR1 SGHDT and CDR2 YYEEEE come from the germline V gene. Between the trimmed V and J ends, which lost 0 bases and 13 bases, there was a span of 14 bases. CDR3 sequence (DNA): TGTGCCAGCAGCTTGGCCGGGGGGCCAGGTTACTTC. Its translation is CASSLAGGPGYF.

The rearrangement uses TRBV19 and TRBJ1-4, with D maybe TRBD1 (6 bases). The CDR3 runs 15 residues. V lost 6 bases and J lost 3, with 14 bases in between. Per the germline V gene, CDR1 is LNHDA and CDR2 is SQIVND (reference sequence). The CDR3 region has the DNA TGTGCCAGTAGAAAGGGACAATCCCCTAATGAAAAACTGTTTTTT. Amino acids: CASRKGQSPNEKLFF.

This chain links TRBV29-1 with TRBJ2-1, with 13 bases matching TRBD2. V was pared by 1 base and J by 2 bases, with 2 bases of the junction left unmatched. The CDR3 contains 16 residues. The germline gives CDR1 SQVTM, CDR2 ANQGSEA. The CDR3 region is CSVEGLAGGAYNEQFF. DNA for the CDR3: TGCAGCGTTGAAGGACTAGCGGGAGGTGCCTACAATGAGCAGTTCTTC.